A selection of T cell receptor beta chains follows, all from one sample in a study of T cells in Graves' hyperthyroidism and ophthalmopathy. In TCRdb, the multiplex PCR reads were re-called with MiXCR into one record per CDR3 protein. The sample shows about 600,000 distinct CDR3 sequences, about a sixth of them seen only once. Sequencing input: blood. The receptors derive from a woman aged 40 to 55 with Graves' ophthalmopathy. Each CDR3 is given with its conserved first and last residue. The order of the fields is D gene, J gene, clone size, V gene, CDR3 DNA, CDR3 protein. The D gene is left open where the match is weak. The listing skips clone size in some rows; elsewhere it reads once, few, many or a size class.

d_gene: TRBD1; j_gene: TRBJ1-5; abundance: many; v_gene: TRBV28; CDR3nt: TGTGCCAGCAGTCTAGGGTCCGGACAGGGTGTGAAGCCCCAGCATTTT; CDR3aa: CASSLGSGQGVKPQHF
d_gene: -; j_gene: TRBJ2-1; abundance: many; v_gene: TRBV20-1; CDR3nt: TGCAGTGCTAGAGAGCGAGGGTACAATGAGCAGTTCTTC; CDR3aa: CSARERGYNEQFF
d_gene: TRBD1; j_gene: TRBJ1-4; abundance: -; v_gene: TRBV19; CDR3nt: TGTGCCAGTAGTTTCCCCCACCCCGGGACAGGTGACGAAAAACTGTTTTTT; CDR3aa: CASSFPHPGTGDEKLFF
d_gene: TRBD2; j_gene: TRBJ2-3; abundance: -; v_gene: TRBV10-1; CDR3nt: TGCGCCAGCAGTGACCCACTAGCGGGAGGGCCAGATACGCAGTATTTT; CDR3aa: CASSDPLAGGPDTQYF
d_gene: -; j_gene: TRBJ1-1; abundance: many; v_gene: TRBV10-3; CDR3nt: TGTGCCATCACCCGGGGGGGCACTGAAGCTTTCTTT; CDR3aa: CAITRGGTEAFF
d_gene: TRBD1; j_gene: TRBJ1-4; abundance: few; v_gene: TRBV2; CDR3nt: TGTGCCAGCGTTAACAGGGGAAAACTGTTTTTT; CDR3aa: CASVNRGKLFF
d_gene: TRBD1; j_gene: TRBJ1-5; abundance: -; v_gene: TRBV27; CDR3nt: TGTGCCAGCAGTCAGGACAGGCAGCAGCCCCAGCATTTT; CDR3aa: CASSQDRQQPQHF
d_gene: -; j_gene: TRBJ2-2; abundance: few; v_gene: TRBV7-2; CDR3nt: TGTGCCAGCAGCCCGGGACACCACACCGGGGAGCTGTTTTTT; CDR3aa: CASSPGHHTGELFF
d_gene: TRBD2; j_gene: TRBJ2-1; abundance: many; v_gene: TRBV2; CDR3nt: TGTGCCAGCAGTGAAGCCCGGGGACTAGCCAGTGAGCAGTTCTTC; CDR3aa: CASSEARGLASEQFF
d_gene: -; j_gene: TRBJ1-3; abundance: -; v_gene: TRBV28; CDR3nt: TGTGCCAGCAGTCGCATGGAAGAGGTGATCTCTGGAAACACCATATATTTT; CDR3aa: CASSRMEEVISGNTIYF
d_gene: TRBD2; j_gene: TRBJ2-4; abundance: few; v_gene: TRBV2; CDR3nt: TGTGCCAGCAGTGAATGGCGGGAGGTGGTTCAGTACTTC; CDR3aa: CASSEWREVVQYF
d_gene: TRBD1; j_gene: TRBJ1-1; abundance: few; v_gene: TRBV6-1; CDR3nt: TGTGCCAGCAGTTTTGACAGGGGGGCCACTGAAGCTTTCTTT; CDR3aa: CASSFDRGATEAFF
d_gene: -; j_gene: TRBJ2-5; abundance: -; v_gene: TRBV14; CDR3nt: TGTGCCAGCAGCTCAAGAGAATCTGTCGGAAAAGAGGCCCAGTACTTC; CDR3aa: CASSSRESVGKEAQYF
d_gene: -; j_gene: TRBJ2-7; abundance: many; v_gene: TRBV20-1; CDR3nt: TGCAGTGCTAGAGATCTAGGGGGTACATCCTACGAGCAGTACTTC; CDR3aa: CSARDLGGTSYEQYF
d_gene: -; j_gene: TRBJ2-3; abundance: -; v_gene: TRBV7-3; CDR3nt: TGTGCCAGCAGCTTAGTGGGGGCGACAGATACGCAGTATTTT; CDR3aa: CASSLVGATDTQYF
d_gene: TRBD2; j_gene: TRBJ2-3; abundance: -; v_gene: TRBV27; CDR3nt: TGTGCCAGCAGTTCGTTACCTACTAGCGGGCACACAGATACGCAGTATTTT; CDR3aa: CASSSLPTSGHTDTQYF
d_gene: -; j_gene: TRBJ2-5; abundance: few; v_gene: TRBV11-2; CDR3nt: TGTGCCAGCAGCTTAGCCGGGCAGGCCCCCGAGACCCAGTACTTC; CDR3aa: CASSLAGQAPETQYF
d_gene: -; j_gene: TRBJ1-3; abundance: few; v_gene: TRBV6-1; CDR3nt: TGTGCCAGCAGTGACCGACGGGTGTTGGGAAACACCATATATTTT; CDR3aa: CASSDRRVLGNTIYF
d_gene: -; j_gene: TRBJ2-7; abundance: many; v_gene: TRBV7-2; CDR3nt: TGTGCCAGCAGCCACCAGCGCGCCACCCCCAGCGAGCAGTACTTC; CDR3aa: CASSHQRATPSEQYF
d_gene: TRBD2; j_gene: TRBJ2-7; abundance: many; v_gene: TRBV10-3; CDR3nt: TGTGCCATCAGTTCCGGACTAGCGGGAGCCTACGAGCAGTACTTC; CDR3aa: CAISSGLAGAYEQYF
d_gene: -; j_gene: TRBJ2-5; abundance: many; v_gene: TRBV12-3/TRBV12-4; CDR3nt: TGTGCCAGCAGTCCCCGCGTGGAGACCCAGTACTTC; CDR3aa: CASSPRVETQYF
d_gene: -; j_gene: TRBJ1-1; abundance: few; v_gene: TRBV5-5; CDR3nt: TGTGCCAGCATGCGGGACGGGACGGGTGAAGCTTTCTTT; CDR3aa: CASMRDGTGEAFF
d_gene: TRBD1; j_gene: TRBJ1-5; abundance: few; v_gene: TRBV19; CDR3nt: TGTGCCACTCAACTGGACAGGAGAGGGAATAGCAATCAGCCCCAGCATTTT; CDR3aa: CATQLDRRGNSNQPQHF
d_gene: -; j_gene: TRBJ1-1; abundance: many; v_gene: TRBV2; CDR3nt: TGTGCCAGCATGTTTAGCTTCGGCGCTGAAGCTTTCTTT; CDR3aa: CASMFSFGAEAFF
d_gene: TRBD1; j_gene: TRBJ2-7; abundance: many; v_gene: TRBV7-2; CDR3nt: TGTGCCAGCAGCTTACAGGGGGCGCGTGAGCAGTACTTC; CDR3aa: CASSLQGAREQYF
d_gene: TRBD1; j_gene: TRBJ2-7; abundance: many; v_gene: TRBV11-2; CDR3nt: TGTGCCAGCAGCGTCGGGACAGGGGATCCCTACGAGCAGTACTTC; CDR3aa: CASSVGTGDPYEQYF
d_gene: -; j_gene: TRBJ1-1; abundance: many; v_gene: TRBV9; CDR3nt: TGTGCCAGCAGCGTAACGGGGATGAACACTGAAGCTTTCTTT; CDR3aa: CASSVTGMNTEAFF
d_gene: TRBD1; j_gene: TRBJ2-7; abundance: many; v_gene: TRBV5-1; CDR3nt: TGCGCCAGCAGCTACGGGACAGGGGCATACGAGCAGTACTTC; CDR3aa: CASSYGTGAYEQYF